Below are 9 T cell receptor beta chains sequenced from a single sample in a study of T cells in Graves' hyperthyroidism and ophthalmopathy. There were TCR beta CDR3 regions amplified from RNA transcripts. The study used the HTBI primer set for a first-round RT-PCR of the TCR CDR3. Each CDR3 protein gets one entry after TCRdb re-called the multiplex PCR reads with MiXCR. The sample lists about 400,000 distinct CDR3 sequences; around 15% were seen once. Sequenced material: blood. The receptors originated from a man between 45 and 60 years old with Graves' ophthalmopathy.

V is TRBV14 and J is TRBJ2-3; a possible D gene is TRBD2 (5 bases). Germline CDR1 and CDR2: SGHDN and FVKESK. V was pared by 5 bases and J by 6 bases, with 24 bases between. The CDR3 contains 17 residues. The DNA for the CDR3 is TGTGCCAGCAGCGGAGGAGGCACACTTATCCTAGGGGATACGCAGTATTTT. Its translation is CASSGGGTLILGDTQYF.

The sample holds many counts of this clonotype. The genes are TRBV7-8 and TRBJ2-7, with D possibly being TRBD1 (6 bases). CDR1 and CDR2 from the germline V gene are SGHVS and FQNEAQ. The CDR3 has 16 residues. Trimming cost V 0 bases and J 9 bases, with 21 bases left between them. CDR3 sequence (DNA): TGTGCCAGCAGCTTAGCTACAGGGTGGAAACTTAATGGGCAGTACTTC. It specifies CASSLATGWKLNGQYF.

This clonotype was counted at least ten times. The rearrangement uses TRBV20-1 and TRBJ1-2, with TRBD1 identical over 8 bases. Germline CDR1 reads DFQATT; CDR2 reads SNEGSKA (reference sequence). J gave up 8 bases and V 6 bases, and 8 bases lay outside the gene matches. The CDR3 sequence is 12 residues long. The CDR3 loop reads CSATGTGFGYTF. The CDR3 nucleotides are TGCAGTGCAACCGGGACAGGTTTCGGCTACACCTTC.

This clonotype has ten or more counts. The chain recombines TRBV5-8 with TRBJ1-4; tentative D call: TRBD1 (5 bases). The CDR3 is made up of 14 amino acids. Germline CDR1 is SGHTS and CDR2 is YDEGEE. With 0 bases removed from V and 6 bases from J, the gap between germline ends came to 9 bases. The CDR3 DNA follows: TGTGCCAGCAGCTTGGAGAGGGGTGATGAAAAACTGTTTTTT. Amino acid sequence: CASSLERGDEKLFF.

This clonotype was counted at least ten times. The CDR3 DNA sequence: TGTGCCTGGAGTGTCCCGACTAGCGGGAGGGACAATGAGCAGTTCTTC. This encodes CAWSVPTSGRDNEQFF. This chain uses TRBV30 with TRBJ2-1, with TRBD2 matching 14 bases. The CDR3 has 16 residues. The J segment lost 5 bases and the V segment lost 0 bases, leaving 3 bases of the junction unmatched. In germline, CDR1 is GTSNPN, CDR2 SVGIG (reference sequence).

This clonotype was picked up many times. V is TRBV2 and J is TRBJ1-3, with D maybe TRBD1 (5 bases). The CDR3 extends over 19 amino acids. Trimming pared 4 bases from V and 0 bases from J, leaving 22 bases between. From germline, CDR1 is SNHLY and CDR2 FYNNEI. The CDR3 loop reads CASSAQPRQYHFSGNTIYF. CDR3 coding DNA: TGTGCCAGCAGTGCCCAACCCCGACAGTACCACTTCTCTGGAAACACCATATATTTT.

V usage is TRBV11-3 and J usage is TRBJ2-1, with 10 nucleotides matching TRBD1. Germline CDR1 SGHNT, CDR2 YENEEA. The ends lost 5 bases at V and 9 bases at J; junction bases unmatched: 10. This CDR3 is built from 15 residues. The DNA for the CDR3 is TGTGCCAGCAGCCCAGACGGGACAGGGGTTGCTGAGCAGTTCTTC. This encodes CASSPDGTGVAEQFF.

The rearrangement joins TRBV10-3 to TRBJ2-5; a weak D match, TRBD1 (5 bases). The V and J ends lost 2 bases and 4 bases respectively, with 11 bases between them. CDR1 and CDR2 from the germline V gene are ENHRY and SYGVKD. The CDR3 loop spans 14 amino acids. As DNA, the CDR3 is TGTGCCATCAGTGAGACCGGCCAGGGAGAGACCCAGTACTTC. Protein sequence: CAISETGQGETQYF.

As concerns this clonotype: Compared with germline, one end of the junction differs, possibly owing to a read error. V and J are TRBV5-1 and TRBJ2-7, with 9 bases identical to TRBD1. The germline V gene encodes CDR1 SGHRS and CDR2 YFSETQ. The CDR3 has 18 amino acids. CDR3 sequence: CASSLGGTGLTSENEQYF. CDR3 bases: TGTGCCAGCAGCTTGGGGGGGACAGGGCTAACTTCCGAGAACGAGCAGTACTTC.